The rows below give T cell receptor beta chains drawn from one sample of a study of blood T cell repertoires in COVID-19. Using immunoSEQ multiplex PCR, the repertoire was profiled, and TCRdb retains in-frame clones only, with some absent. The sample lists roughly 60,000 clones; less than 90% were seen once. Input material: peripheral blood. These receptors originate from a man between 60 and 75 years old with COVID-19, enrolled during active disease. The CDR3 runs from the conserved cysteine through the conserved F or W. The D gene is left open where the match is weak.

CDR3 protein,D gene,J gene,V gene
CASSKRAGEVGNEQFF,TRBD2,TRBJ2-1,TRBV19
CASSQVTSGVGNEQFF,TRBD2,TRBJ2-1,TRBV14
CAWSAPGSLPWNEQFF,NA,TRBJ2-1,TRBV30
CASSPFTENTEAFF,NA,TRBJ1-1,TRBV18
CASSFGLAGDGETQYF,TRBD2,TRBJ2-5,TRBV11-2
CASSVEGTGGPSGNTIYF,TRBD1,TRBJ1-3,TRBV9
CAWSPQGRTQYF,NA,TRBJ2-7,TRBV30
CASSFGGGTGAQFF,TRBD1,TRBJ2-1,TRBV5-5
CSLPDRVFSKLKNTEAFF,TRBD1,TRBJ1-1,TRBV29-1
CASSSDSNEQYF,NA,TRBJ2-7,TRBV6-2/TRBV6-3
CASSPGPGPYNEQFF,NA,TRBJ2-1,TRBV6-6